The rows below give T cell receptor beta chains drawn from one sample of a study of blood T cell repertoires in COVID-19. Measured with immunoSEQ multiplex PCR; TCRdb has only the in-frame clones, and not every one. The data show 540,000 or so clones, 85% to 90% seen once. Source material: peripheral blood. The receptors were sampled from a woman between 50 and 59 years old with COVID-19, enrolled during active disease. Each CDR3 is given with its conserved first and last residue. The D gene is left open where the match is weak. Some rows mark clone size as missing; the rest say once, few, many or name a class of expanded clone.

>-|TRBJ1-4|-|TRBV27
TGTGCCAGCAGTTTATCGACCCAGGGGACTAATGAAAAACTGTTTTTT
CASSLSTQGTNEKLFF
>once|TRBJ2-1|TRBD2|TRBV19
TGTGCCAGTAGTATCTCGGGGGGGGTGAGTGAGCAGTTCTTC
CASSISGGVSEQFF
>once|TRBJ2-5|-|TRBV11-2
TGTGCCAGCAGTCGCGGGCCCCAAGAGACCCAGTACTTC
CASSRGPQETQYF
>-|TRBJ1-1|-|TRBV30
TGTGCCTGGATGTGGCTTCCGAACACTGAAGCTTTCTTT
CAWMWLPNTEAFF
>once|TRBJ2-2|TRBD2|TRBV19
TGTGCCAGTAGTCCTTTCCGGGGGGACGAGAACACCGGGGAGCTGTTTTTT
CASSPFRGDENTGELFF
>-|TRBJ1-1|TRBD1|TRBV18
TGTGCCAGCTCACCACTGGGACAGGGGGCTGAAGCTTTCTTT
CASSPLGQGAEAFF
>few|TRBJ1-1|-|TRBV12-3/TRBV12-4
TGTGCCAGCAGCCTCGGGAACACTGAAGCTTTCTTT
CASSLGNTEAFF
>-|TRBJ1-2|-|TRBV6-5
TGTGCCAGCAGTTCCCCGGGGGGGAGCTATGGCTACACCTTC
CASSSPGGSYGYTF
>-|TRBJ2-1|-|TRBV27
TGTGCCAGCAGTTTACTTTCGGCGGATGAGCAGTTCTTC
CASSLLSADEQFF
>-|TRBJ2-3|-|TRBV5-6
TGTGCCAGCAGCTCCCCGATGGGAGCAGATACGCAGTATTTT
CASSSPMGADTQYF
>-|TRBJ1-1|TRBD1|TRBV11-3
TGTGCCAGCAGCTTAGGTACCGGGACAGCAGAAGCTTTCTTT
CASSLGTGTAEAFF
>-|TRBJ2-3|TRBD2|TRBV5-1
TGCGCCAGCAGCCCCGGACTAGCGGGGAAGCATTATAGCACAGATACGCAGTATTTT
CASSPGLAGKHYSTDTQYF
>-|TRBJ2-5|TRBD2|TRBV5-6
TGTGCCAGCAGCTCGACTAGCGGACAAGAGACCCAGTACTTC
CASSSTSGQETQYF
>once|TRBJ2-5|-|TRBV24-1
TGTGCCACCAGTGCTTCCGGGGAGACCCAGTACTTC
CATSASGETQYF
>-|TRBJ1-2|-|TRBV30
TGTGCCTCACAACCTTTGGGGCAGGGTGGCTACACCTTC
CASQPLGQGGYTF
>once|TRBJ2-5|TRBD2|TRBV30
TGTGCCTGGAGTGTCGGGGGGGAGACCCAGTACTTC
CAWSVGGETQYF
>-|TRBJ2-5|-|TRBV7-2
TGTGCCAGCAGCTCACTGGGGGGGCGTGAGACCCAGTACTTC
CASSSLGGRETQYF
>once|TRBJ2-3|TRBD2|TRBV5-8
TGTGCCAGCAGTAAGACCCGGACTACTAGCGGGGCGGGAGATACGCAGTATTTT
CASSKTRTTSGAGDTQYF
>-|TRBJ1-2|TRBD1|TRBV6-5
TGTGCCAGCAGATTGGGACAGGCTCCTAATTATGGCTACACCTTC
CASRLGQAPNYGYTF
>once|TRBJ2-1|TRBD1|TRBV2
TGTGCCAGCAGTGAAGAGAGACAGGGGCAGTTCTTC
CASSEERQGQFF
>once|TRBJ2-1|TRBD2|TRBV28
TGTGCCAGCAGTCCTCTGGGACTAGCTGGCAATGAGCAGTTCTTC
CASSPLGLAGNEQFF
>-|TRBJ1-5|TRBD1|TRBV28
TGTGCCAGCAGCCAAACAGGGGGGTTCTTGGGGAATCAGCCCCAGCATTTT
CASSQTGGFLGNQPQHF
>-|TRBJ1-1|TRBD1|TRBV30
TGTGCCTGGAGTACAGGGGTGGAGGTAACTGAAGCTTTCTTT
CAWSTGVEVTEAFF
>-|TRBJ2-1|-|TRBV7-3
TGTGCCAGCAGCTCCCAGGGGGGCGACGGGCAGTTCTTC
CASSSQGGDGQFF
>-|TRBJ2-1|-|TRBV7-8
TGTGCCAGCAGCAAAGAGATTTTAGGGGGGGGTAATGAGCAGTTCTTC
CASSKEILGGGNEQFF
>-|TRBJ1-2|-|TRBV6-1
TGTGCCAGCAGTGAAGCGTGGACAAGGGACTATGGCTACACCTTC
CASSEAWTRDYGYTF
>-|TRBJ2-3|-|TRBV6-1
TGTGCCAGCAGTGAATTAAGGATCGGGACAGATACGCAGTATTTT
CASSELRIGTDTQYF
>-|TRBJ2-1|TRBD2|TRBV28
TGTGCCAGCAGCTCTAAAGCGGGGAGCTCCTACAATGAGCAGTTCTTC
CASSSKAGSSYNEQFF